These 28 T cell receptor beta chains were all obtained from the same sample, sequenced in a study of OX40 agonist ivuxolimab in advanced cancers. Data came from immunoSEQ multiplex PCR; TCRdb stores just in-frame clones and leaves some out. The sample carries about 66,000 clones, roughly 76% recorded once. The sequencing here drew on CD4+ or CD8+ T cells sorted from blood, taken in a trial of the OX40 agonist ivuxolimab. The receptor set was obtained from an adult with an advanced solid tumor such as melanoma, head and neck, liver or kidney cancer.

The J gene is TRBJ1-3, the V gene TRBV6-5; no definite D call. The CDR3 has 16 residues. Per germline, CDR1 MNHEY and CDR2 SVGAGI. The V end lost 0 bases, the J end lost 4 bases, and 13 bases lay between the germline ends. The CDR3 DNA reads TGTGCCAGCAGTTACTCGAGCGCGCGGAAGGGAAACACCATATATTTT. This encodes CASSYSSARKGNTIYF.

This clone was seen once. The chain employs TRBV7-9 and TRBJ2-3, with 8 bases fitting TRBD2. This CDR3 has 15 residues. V gave up 0 bases and J gave up 9 bases; unmatched junction bases: 8. Per the germline V gene, CDR1 is SEHNR and CDR2 is FQNEAQ (reference sequence). In nucleotides, the CDR3 is TGTGCCAGCAGCTTAGCGCTGTTGTTAGCGGGGACGCAGTATTTT. Translating gives CASSLALLLAGTQYF.

This clone was observed a single time. The V gene is TRBV19, the J gene TRBJ1-4; D uncertain. Trimming cost V 2 bases and J 6 bases, with 13 bases left between them. CDR3 length: 15 amino acids. CDR1 and CDR2 (germline): LNHDA, SQIVND (reference sequence). DNA for the CDR3: TGTGCCAGTAGTATATCTGGGATGAGAGATGAAAAACTGTTTTTT. Translating gives CASSISGMRDEKLFF. Full variable domain (outside the CDR3, taken from reference TRBV19 and TRBJ1-4): DGGITQSPKYLFRKEGQNVTLSCEQNLNHDAMYWYRQDPGQGLRLIYYSQIVNDFQKGDIAEGYSVSREKKESFPLTVTSAQKNPTAFYLCASSISGMRDEKLFFGSGTQLSVL.

The chain has TRBV18 and TRBJ1-2, with 8 bases lining up with TRBD1. In germline, CDR1 is KGHSH, CDR2 LQKENI. CDR3 length equals 16 residues. Losses at the gene ends were 5 bases for V and 5 bases for J; bases not matched to a gene: 13. Here the CDR3 reads CASSSLPGTGSYGYTF. The CDR3 DNA sequence: TGTGCCAGCTCATCCTTACCCGGGACAGGAAGTTATGGCTACACCTTC.

V and J are TRBV14 and TRBJ1-4; no definite D call. The V gene's germline CDR1 is SGHDN and CDR2 FVKESK. Trimming removed 2 bases from V and 7 bases from J, with 5 bases in between. The CDR3 runs 12 residues. The CDR3 sequence is CASSQSLEKLFF. DNA of the CDR3: TGTGCCAGCAGCCAATCTCTTGAAAAACTGTTTTTT.

This clone was detected only a few times. The chain combines TRBV27 with TRBJ2-7; D may be TRBD1 (6 bases). Germline V gene data show CDR1 as MNHEY and CDR2 as SMNVEV (reference sequence). CDR3 length equals 14 residues. Trimming left V 4 bases short and J 1 base short, with 11 bases between. In DNA, the CDR3 is TGTGCCAGCAGTTCAACAGGGAGATCCTACGAGCAGTACTTC. Protein: CASSSTGRSYEQYF.

The chain joins TRBV5-4 to TRBJ2-5; tentative D call: TRBD1 (6 bases). This CDR3 has 15 amino acids. CDR1 SGHNT and CDR2 YYREEE come from the germline V gene (reference sequence). Deletions cut 2 bases from V and 2 bases from J, with 13 bases between. The CDR3 nucleotides are TGTGCCAGCAGCTTATACGTCAGGGGTCAAGAGACCCAGTACTTC. It is translated as CASSLYVRGQETQYF.

The chain employs TRBV7-9 and TRBJ1-5; D is ambiguous. The V and J ends lost 4 bases and 4 bases respectively, with 11 bases between them. There are 14 residues in the CDR3. The V gene's germline CDR1 is SEHNR and CDR2 FQNEAQ (reference sequence). Here the CDR3 DNA reads TGTGCCAGCAGCTCAGACACCCAAAATCAGCCCCAGCATTTT. Its translation: CASSSDTQNQPQHF.

The CDR3 nucleotides read TGCGCCAGCGCACCCCCCGTCGCGGGTGGCACAGATACGCAGTATTTT. Translation: CASAPPVAGGTDTQYF. The chain couples TRBV5-1 to TRBJ2-3; TRBD2 might be the D (5 bases). Trimming shortened V by 7 bases and J by 1 base, and 19 bases separated the two germline ends. Germline-derived CDR1 and CDR2 are SGHRS and YFSETQ. CDR3 size: 16 residues.

V usage is TRBV19 and J usage is TRBJ2-5, with 13 bases matching TRBD2. CDR3 size: 15 residues. Germline loops: CDR1 LNHDA, CDR2 SQIVND (reference sequence). J lost 2 bases, V lost 6 bases, and 3 bases had no gene match. CDR3 bases: TGTGCCAGTAGCCAGACTAGCGGGGGGCAAGAGACCCAGTACTTC. Its translation: CASSQTSGGQETQYF. The full variable domain, with the rest looked up from reference TRBV19 and TRBJ2-5, is DGGITQSPKYLFRKEGQNVTLSCEQNLNHDAMYWYRQDPGQGLRLIYYSQIVNDFQKGDIAEGYSVSREKKESFPLTVTSAQKNPTAFYLCASSQTSGGQETQYFGPGTRLLVL.

The gene calls are TRBV25-1 and TRBJ1-5; D possibly corresponds to TRBD1 (5 bases). CDR3 length: 15 amino acids. Trimming cost V 4 bases and J 1 base, with 11 bases left between them. Germline CDR1 reads MGHDK; CDR2 reads SYGVNS. The chain's CDR3 is CASSGYRDSNQPQHF. In nucleotides, the CDR3 is TGTGCCAGCAGTGGATACCGGGACAGCAATCAGCCCCAGCATTTT.

The V gene is TRBV12-2, the J gene TRBJ2-7; the table's D call, TRBD2, has no DNA check behind it. TRBV12-2 is a pseudogene. CDR3 length equals 18 residues. Here the CDR3 DNA reads TGTGCAAGTCGCTCCGGTTCGGTTCATGAACCAACTTCCTACGAGCAGTACTTC. Amino acids: CASRSGSVHEPTSYEQYF.

This sequence joins TRBV6-5 and TRBJ2-7; D is ambiguous. This CDR3 is 16 amino acids long. Trimming cost V 4 bases and J 0 bases, with 16 bases left between them. Germline V gene data show CDR1 as MNHEY and CDR2 as SVGAGI. The CDR3 coding sequence is TGTGCCAGCAGTTGCTACGAATTCTTATGCTCCTACGAGCAGTACTTC. Translation: CASSCYEFLCSYEQYF.

The chain carries TRBV7-9 and TRBJ2-1, with D tentatively TRBD2 (5 bases). Trimming removed 4 bases at V and 8 bases at J, with 9 bases between. The V gene's germline CDR1 is SEHNR and CDR2 FQNEAQ (reference sequence). The CDR3 covers 12 residues. DNA for the CDR3: TGTGCCAGCAGCTCCCTTAGCGATGAGCAGTTCTTC. It encodes CASSSLSDEQFF.

The chain employs TRBV5-1 and TRBJ2-3, with D maybe TRBD2 (6 bases). V shed 5 bases and J shed 3 bases, with 16 bases lying between them. CDR3 length: 15 residues. CDR1 SGHRS and CDR2 YFSETQ come from the germline V gene. The DNA of the CDR3 is TGCGCCAGCAGTAGTGGTCGGACTACGACAGATACGCAGTATTTT. It encodes CASSSGRTTTDTQYF.

J is TRBJ2-1 and V is TRBV29-1; D perhaps matches TRBD1 (6 bases). Deletions cut 7 bases from V and 4 bases from J, with 14 bases between. The CDR3 is 13 residues long. The germline V gene encodes CDR1 SQVTM and CDR2 ANQGSEA. CDR3 DNA: TGCAGCGCACCGGACAGCCTATACAATGAGCAGTTCTTC. Protein: CSAPDSLYNEQFF.

V usage is TRBV29-1 and J usage is TRBJ2-7, with 13 bases lining up with TRBD2. The V gene end was trimmed by 4 bases and the J gene end by 4 bases; junction bases not matched to a gene: 4. The CDR3 has 14 amino acids. Germline CDR1 reads SQVTM; CDR2 reads ANQGSEA. DNA for the CDR3: TGCAGCGTTGGGACTAGCGGGAGAGAGTACGAGCAGTACTTC. It specifies CSVGTSGREYEQYF.

This rearrangement joins TRBV2 to TRBJ1-6; 10 bases line up with TRBD1. The CDR3 has 15 amino acids. Germline-derived CDR1 and CDR2 are SNHLY and FYNNEI. Unmatched junction bases numbered 5, after V lost 5 bases and J lost 7 bases. CDR3 protein: CASSTGTGVNSPLHF. The CDR3 DNA sequence: TGTGCCAGCAGTACCGGGACAGGGGTCAATTCACCCCTCCACTTT. Based on the CDR3 plus reference TRBV2 and TRBJ1-6, the full variable domain is EPEVTQTPSHQVTQMGQEVILRCVPISNHLYFYWYRQILGQKVEFLVSFYNNEISEKSEIFDDQFSVERPDGSNFTLKIRSTKLEDSAMYFCASSTGTGVNSPLHFGNGTRLTVT.

The rearrangement joins TRBV2 to TRBJ2-5, with 13 bases matching TRBD2. CDR1 and CDR2 (germline): SNHLY, FYNNEI. The V gene end was trimmed by 4 bases and the J gene end by 12 bases; junction bases not matched to a gene: 5. CDR3 size: 13 residues. CDR3 in amino acids: CASSGLAGGIKYF. The CDR3 DNA follows: TGTGCCAGCAGTGGACTAGCGGGAGGTATTAAGTACTTC.

This chain joins TRBV18 and TRBJ2-1, with 13 bases that match TRBD2. This CDR3 has 17 amino acids. CDR1 KGHSH and CDR2 LQKENI come from the germline V gene. The trim removed 0 bases at V and 12 bases at J, leaving 11 bases unmatched. CDR3 residues: CASSPPGLAGPEAAQFF. In nucleotides, the CDR3 is TGTGCCAGCTCACCACCGGGACTAGCGGGACCCGAGGCGGCGCAGTTCTTC.

V is TRBV5-1 and J is TRBJ2-7; no firm D call. This CDR3 is built from 15 residues. V was trimmed by 0 bases and J by 2 bases, leaving 12 bases between them. Germline assignment: CDR1 SGHRS and CDR2 YFSETQ. The CDR3 bases are TGCGCCAGCAGCTTGGATGCCGGAAGCGCCTACGAGCAGTACTTC. It is translated as CASSLDAGSAYEQYF.

This clone was detected a few times. The J gene is TRBJ2-3, the V gene TRBV2; 10 bases map to TRBD2. The germline CDR1 and CDR2 sequences are SNHLY and FYNNEI. The CDR3 spans 14 residues. Trimming removed 4 bases from V and 9 bases from J; junction bases left unmatched: 7. CDR3 sequence reads: CASSGTSGDETQYF. For the CDR3, the DNA is TGTGCCAGCAGTGGTACTAGCGGGGATGAAACGCAGTATTTT.

The chain uses TRBV7-9 and TRBJ1-1; 8 bases map to TRBD1. The CDR3 totals 18 residues. Germline V lookup: CDR1 SEHNR, CDR2 FQNEAQ (reference sequence). Germline trimming cut 4 bases from V and 3 bases from J; bases unmatched to any gene: 16. The CDR3 here is CASSSGQGGSLGDTEAFF. For the CDR3, the DNA is TGTGCCAGCAGCTCAGGACAGGGCGGGAGTTTAGGGGACACTGAAGCTTTCTTT. The whole variable domain, filled in from reference TRBV7-9 and TRBJ1-1, reads DTGVSQNPRHKITKRGQNVTFRCDPISEHNRLYWYRQTLGQGPEFLTYFQNEAQLEKSRLLSDRFSAERPKGSFSTLEIQRTEQGDSAMYLCASSSGQGGSLGDTEAFFGQGTRLTVV.

The count of this clone is one. This chain links TRBV7-4 with TRBJ2-1; perhaps TRBD2 as D (6 bases). The CDR3 extends over 17 amino acids. The V and J ends lost 4 bases and 6 bases respectively, with 22 bases between them. The V gene's germline CDR1 is SGHVT and CDR2 SQSDAQ. CDR3 amino acids: CASSWYWWTGGFNEQFF. DNA of the CDR3: TGTGCCAGCAGCTGGTACTGGTGGACCGGAGGGTTCAATGAGCAGTTCTTC.

The chain couples TRBV19 to TRBJ2-7, with D possibly being TRBD1 or TRBD2 (5 bases each). The V gene's germline CDR1 is LNHDA and CDR2 SQIVND (reference sequence). The V and J ends lost 6 bases and 2 bases respectively, with 20 bases between them. The CDR3 is made up of 16 amino acids. CDR3 amino acids: CASSQRGTEDTYEQYF. CDR3 bases: TGTGCCAGTAGCCAGCGTGGGACGGAAGACACCTACGAGCAGTACTTC. Looking up the rest from reference TRBV19 and TRBJ2-7 gives the full variable domain: DGGITQSPKYLFRKEGQNVTLSCEQNLNHDAMYWYRQDPGQGLRLIYYSQIVNDFQKGDIAEGYSVSREKKESFPLTVTSAQKNPTAFYLCASSQRGTEDTYEQYFGPGTRLTVT.

The rearrangement joins TRBV18 to TRBJ1-3, with 7 bases matching TRBD1. Germline values: CDR1 KGHSH, CDR2 LQKENI. This CDR3 comprises 18 residues. V lost 2 bases, J lost 1 base, and 11 bases stayed unmatched. CDR3 bases: TGTGCCAGCTCACCATCTCGACAGGGTGCTGGGTCTGGAAACACCATATATTTT. The encoded protein is CASSPSRQGAGSGNTIYF. Variable domain in full (rest from reference TRBV18 and TRBJ1-3): NAGVMQNPRHLVRRRGQEARLRCSPMKGHSHVYWYRQLPEEGLKFMVYLQKENIIDESGMPKERFSAEFPKEGPSILRIQQVVRGDSAAYFCASSPSRQGAGSGNTIYFGEGSWLTVV.

V usage is TRBV19 and J usage is TRBJ2-5, with 11 nucleotides matching TRBD1. There are 13 residues in the CDR3. Germline assignment: CDR1 LNHDA and CDR2 SQIVND (reference sequence). Losses at the gene ends were 8 bases for V and 4 bases for J; bases not matched to a gene: 3. Written as DNA, the CDR3 is TGTGCCAGTGGACAGGGGGCCGGAGAGACCCAGTACTTC. Protein product: CASGQGAGETQYF.

The CDR3 protein is CASSLGSGRGSYEQYF. The CDR3 DNA follows: TGTGCCAGCAGCTTAGGTAGCGGGAGAGGGTCCTACGAGCAGTACTTC. The rearrangement links TRBV7-2 to TRBJ2-7; 9 positions match TRBD2. With V trimmed by 1 base and J by 1 base, 5 bases remained unmatched. The CDR3 extends over 16 amino acids. Germline CDR1 SGHTA, CDR2 FQGNSA. Full variable domain (remainder filled in from reference TRBV7-2 and TRBJ2-7): GAGVSQSPSNKVTEKGKDVELRCDPISGHTALYWYRQSLGQGLEFLIYFQGNSAPDKSGLPSDRFSAERTGGSVSTLTIQRTQQEDSAVYLCASSLGSGRGSYEQYFGPGTRLTVT.